These T cell receptor beta chains were read from a single sample in a study of T cells in Graves' hyperthyroidism and ophthalmopathy. Via MiXCR, TCRdb re-called the multiplex PCR reads, giving one row per CDR3 protein. The sample includes about 840,000 distinct CDR3 sequences, more than 30% of them seen just once. The sequenced sample consisted of blood. Receptor source: a man aged 18 to 29 with Graves' hyperthyroidism. The CDR3 runs from the conserved cysteine through the conserved F or W. D genes are given only for firm matches. Size values are once, few and many counts, or a class for expanded clones, and some rows have none.

>.|TRBV13|TRBJ2-2|TRBD1
CASSRVDRETGELFF
TGTGCCAGCAGCCGAGTAGACAGGGAAACCGGGGAGCTGTTTTTT
>.|TRBV20-1|TRBJ2-6|TRBD1
CSARSWTGGAF
TGCAGTGCTAGATCGTGGACAGGGGGAGCTTTC
>many|TRBV11-2|TRBJ1-1|.
CASSSSQHRLTEAFF
TGTGCCAGCAGCTCTAGCCAGCACCGGCTCACTGAAGCTTTCTTT
>.|TRBV7-8|TRBJ2-7|TRBD1
CASSTGQGWYEQYF
TGTGCCAGCAGCACAGGACAGGGCTGGTACGAGCAGTACTTC
>many|TRBV10-1|TRBJ2-5|.
CASSESGSLGETQYF
TGCGCCAGCAGTGAGTCTGGTTCCCTGGGGGAGACCCAGTACTTC
>.|TRBV12-3/TRBV12-4|TRBJ2-2|TRBD1
CASSSGTGYSGELFF
TGTGCCAGCAGTTCCGGGACAGGGTACAGCGGGGAGCTGTTTTTT
>.|TRBV7-9|TRBJ2-5|TRBD2
CTSSSSGGPETQYF
TGTACCAGCTCCTCTAGCGGGGGACCAGAGACCCAGTACTTC
>many|TRBV12-3/TRBV12-4|TRBJ1-2|.
CASSFDGGDYGYTF
TGTGCCAGCAGTTTCGATGGCGGGGACTATGGCTACACCTTC
>few|TRBV5-7|TRBJ1-2|TRBD1
CASSKDRGDDGYTF
TGTGCCAGCAGTAAAGACAGGGGGGACGATGGCTACACCTTC
>many|TRBV20-1|TRBJ2-2|TRBD2
CSASVAGGTGELFF
TGCAGTGCTAGTGTAGCGGGAGGCACCGGGGAGCTGTTTTTT
>.|TRBV29-1|TRBJ2-5|.
CSGGRVETQYF
TGCAGCGGCGGCAGGGTGGAGACCCAGTACTTC
>.|TRBV14|TRBJ1-2|.
CASSQDGWDYGYTF
TGTGCCAGCAGCCAAGACGGGTGGGACTATGGCTACACCTTC
>.|TRBV9|TRBJ2-7|TRBD1
CASSLGQVNYEQYF
TGTGCCAGCTCACTGGGACAGGTGAACTACGAGCAGTACTTC
>few|TRBV7-9|TRBJ1-1|.
CASSPDAVNTEAFF
TGTGCCAGCAGCCCCGACGCGGTGAACACTGAAGCTTTCTTT
>.|TRBV18|TRBJ1-1|.
CASSLSVLSEAFF
TGTGCCAGCTCACTTAGTGTACTGTCTGAAGCTTTCTTT
>many|TRBV10-3|TRBJ2-2|.
CAISESNTGELFF
TGTGCCATCAGTGAGTCGAACACCGGGGAGCTGTTTTTT
>few|TRBV12-3/TRBV12-4|TRBJ1-1|.
CASSLKRTITEAFF
TGTGCCAGCAGTTTAAAAAGGACGATCACTGAAGCTTTCTTT
>many|TRBV5-1|TRBJ2-7|.
CASSLVAGEEYF
TGCGCCAGCAGCTTGGTGGCAGGGGAGGAGTACTTC
>few|TRBV5-6|TRBJ1-1|.
CASSQLTGTVEAFF
TGTGCCAGCAGCCAACTGACCGGGACGGTCGAAGCTTTCTTT
>.|TRBV10-3|TRBJ2-7|.
CAISATGEQYF
TGTGCCATCAGTGCAACAGGAGAGCAGTACTTC
>.|TRBV7-9|TRBJ1-2|.
CASSFRDNGYTF
TGTGCCAGCAGCTTCCGGGACAATGGCTACACCTTC
>few|TRBV20-1|TRBJ1-6|.
CSARIQGSSYNSPLHF
TGCAGTGCTAGAATCCAGGGTAGCTCCTATAATTCACCCCTCCACTTT
>.|TRBV12-3/TRBV12-4|TRBJ1-2|TRBD1
CASSRAGQDLYGYTF
TGTGCCAGCAGCCGTGCGGGACAGGACCTCTATGGCTACACCTTC
>.|TRBV7-9|TRBJ2-7|TRBD1
CASSFQDRGRGEQYF
TGTGCCAGCAGCTTCCAGGACAGGGGACGTGGCGAGCAGTACTTC
>.|TRBV7-8|TRBJ1-2|TRBD1
CASSVDVTGVGYTF
TGTGCCAGCAGCGTTGACGTGACAGGGGTTGGCTACACCTTC
>.|TRBV6-5|TRBJ2-7|TRBD1
CASSYGTGRWEQYF
TGTGCCAGCAGTTACGGGACAGGTCGTTGGGAGCAGTACTTC
>.|TRBV29-1|TRBJ2-2|.
CSVEGRAPGGELFF
TGCAGCGTTGAAGGCAGGGCCCCCGGGGGGGAGCTGTTTTTT
>many|TRBV20-1|TRBJ1-2|TRBD1
CSASRGDGYTF
TGCAGTGCTAGCAGGGGGGATGGCTACACCTTC
>.|TRBV7-8|TRBJ1-2|.
CASSLAPGERDGYTF
TGTGCCAGCAGCTTAGCCCCAGGGGAAAGGGATGGCTACACCTTC
>few|TRBV2|TRBJ1-6|.
CASPYEGINSPLHF
TGTGCCAGCCCCTACGAGGGGATTAATTCACCCCTCCACTTT
>many|TRBV15|TRBJ2-5|TRBD2
CATSLGGGETQYF
TGTGCCACCAGCCTCGGGGGGGGAGAGACCCAGTACTTC
>few|TRBV20-1|TRBJ2-2|.
CRAAGGRSSTGELFF
TGCAGGGCGGCCGGGGGGCGAAGTAGTACCGGGGAGCTGTTTTTT
>.|TRBV20-1|TRBJ2-7|TRBD2
CSARSPAGGRYEQYF
TGCAGTGCTAGAAGTCCAGCGGGGGGGCGCTACGAGCAGTACTTC
>many|TRBV7-9|TRBJ1-5|.
CASSLGSGWNQPQHF
TGTGCCAGCAGCTTAGGTTCGGGGTGGAATCAGCCCCAGCATTTT
>many|TRBV7-8|TRBJ1-5|.
CASTRAGSNQPQHF
TGTGCCAGCACCAGGGCTGGAAGCAATCAGCCCCAGCATTTT
>.|TRBV19|TRBJ1-1|TRBD1
CATDHRGTEAFF
TGTGCCACCGACCACAGGGGCACTGAAGCTTTCTTT
>few|TRBV9|TRBJ2-3|.
CASTTGGGTDTQYF
TGTGCCAGCACCACAGGGGGGGGCACAGATACGCAGTATTTT
>.|TRBV7-9|TRBJ2-7|.
CASSLAKDIFSYEQYF
TGTGCCAGCAGCTTGGCCAAGGACATTTTCTCCTACGAGCAGTACTTC
>.|TRBV15|TRBJ1-3|.
CATSRVQGGTGNTIYF
TGTGCCACCAGCAGAGTTCAGGGAGGAACTGGAAACACCATATATTTT
>.|TRBV7-8|TRBJ2-1|.
CASADQFF
TGTGCCAGCGCTGACCAGTTCTTC
>.|TRBV2|TRBJ1-5|.
CASSEARGLGQPQHF
TGTGCCAGCAGTGAAGCAAGAGGGCTCGGTCAGCCCCAGCATTTT
>few|TRBV20-1|TRBJ2-2|.
CSARDLAGTGELFF
TGCAGTGCTAGAGATTTGGCCGGCACCGGGGAGCTGTTTTTT
>many|TRBV19|TRBJ2-7|.
CASSAGLNYEQYF
TGTGCCAGTAGTGCGGGACTGAACTACGAGCAGTACTTC
>many|TRBV19|TRBJ1-3|.
CASSIGEANSGNTIYF
TGTGCCAGTAGTATAGGCGAGGCAAACTCTGGAAACACCATATATTTT
>few|TRBV4-3|TRBJ2-5|TRBD1
CASSLRQGWETQYF
TGCGCCAGCAGCCTCCGACAGGGTTGGGAGACCCAGTACTTC
>.|TRBV7-2|TRBJ1-1|.
CATKVNTEAFF
TGTGCCACCAAGGTGAACACTGAAGCTTTCTTT
>.|TRBV14|TRBJ2-7|TRBD1
CASSQRQGQYF
TGTGCCAGCAGCCAACGACAGGGGCAGTACTTC
>few|TRBV10-3|TRBJ2-5|TRBD1
CASSSGQEETQYF
TGTGCCAGCAGTTCGGGACAGGAAGAGACCCAGTACTTC
>many|TRBV12-3/TRBV12-4|TRBJ1-2|.
CASSLAPLAGYTF
TGTGCCAGCAGTTTAGCGCCCCTGGCCGGCTACACCTTC
>few|TRBV4-3|TRBJ1-4|.
CASSQDLSRGEKLFF
TGCGCCAGCAGCCAAGACCTAAGCCGGGGTGAAAAACTGTTTTTT
>.|TRBV5-1|TRBJ1-1|TRBD1
CASSFRQTGDTEAFF
TGCGCCAGCAGCTTTAGACAGACAGGGGACACTGAAGCTTTCTTT